A few counts support the clone carrying this T cell receptor beta chain. Other DNA sequences in this sample translate to the same CDR3. CD45RA+ naive and CD45RA-negative memory subsets were separated from CD4+ cells. Libraries were prepared by immunoSEQ multiplex PCR; TCRdb keeps only in-frame clonotypes and omits some of them. Here the sample spans 2 million to 2.5 million clones, approximately 90% being singletons. This CDR3 has 13 residues. Trimming took 0 bases from V and 5 from J, leaving 7 bases between them. Germline V gene lookup returns CDR1 MNHNS and CDR2 SASEGT. The sample belongs to a study of shared clonotypes between healthy human individuals.

The chain couples TRBV6-1 to TRBJ1-2; weak D call: TRBD1 (5 bases). This sequence originates from a man aged 18 to 29 in good health. Some clones in this sample may be carry-over from other donors' samples. The sequenced sample was naive CD4+ T cells from PBMCs. As for subset: CD45RA+ positively selected. The DNA of the CDR3 is TGTGCCAGCAGTGAAGCTCGACAGTATGGCTACACCTTC. The encoded protein is CASSEARQYGYTF.